This TCR beta chain was identified in a study of cytomegalovirus exposure and HLA in healthy donors. Regarding the study as a whole: Cytomegalovirus-associated TCR beta chains were listed, numbering 150 to 200.

The germline CDR1 and CDR2 sequences are MNHEY and SMNVEV (reference sequence). The V and J ends lost 3 bases and 5 bases respectively, with 13 bases between them. The CDR3 is 14 amino acids. Profiling relied on immunoSEQ multiplex PCR, and the TCRdb table lists in-frame clones only, not all of them. The table has 110,000 to 150,000 clones, more than 85% seen once. A word on this clone: Its antigen remains unknown.

The chain carries TRBV27 and TRBJ1-2; a possible D gene is TRBD1 (5 bases). Sequenced sample: PBMCs. The sequence was obtained from a man between 18 and 29 years old in good health and CMV-seronegative. CDR3 loop: CASSLAGRGYGYTF. CDR3 DNA: TGTGCCAGCAGTTTGGCGGGGCGGGGGTATGGCTACACCTTC.